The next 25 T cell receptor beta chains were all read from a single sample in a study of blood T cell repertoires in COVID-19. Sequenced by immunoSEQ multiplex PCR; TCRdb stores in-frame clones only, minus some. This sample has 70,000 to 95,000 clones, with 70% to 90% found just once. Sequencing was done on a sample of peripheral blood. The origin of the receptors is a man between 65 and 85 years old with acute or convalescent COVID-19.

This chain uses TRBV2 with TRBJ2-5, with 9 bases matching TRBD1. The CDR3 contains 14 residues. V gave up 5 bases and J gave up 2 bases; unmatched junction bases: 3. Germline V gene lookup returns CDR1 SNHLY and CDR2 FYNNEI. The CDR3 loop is CASSQDRGQETQYF. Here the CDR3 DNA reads TGTGCCAGCAGTCAAGACAGGGGGCAAGAGACCCAGTACTTC.

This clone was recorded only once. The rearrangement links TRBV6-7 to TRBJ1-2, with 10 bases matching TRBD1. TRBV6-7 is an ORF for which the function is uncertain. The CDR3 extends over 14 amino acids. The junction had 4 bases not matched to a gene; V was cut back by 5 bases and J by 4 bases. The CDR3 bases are TGTGCCAGCAGTACCAGGACAGGGGGCTATGGCTACACCTTC. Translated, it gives CASSTRTGGYGYTF.

The CDR3 DNA reads TGTGCCAGCAGTGAGTTAGGGGGCGCGTTTAATGAGCAGTTCTTC. Translating gives CASSELGGAFNEQFF. The chain links TRBV6-1 to TRBJ2-1, with 7 bases fitting TRBD1. V was clipped by 3 bases and J by 7 bases; unmatched bases: 9. The germline gives CDR1 MNHNS, CDR2 SASEGT. CDR3 length: 15 amino acids.

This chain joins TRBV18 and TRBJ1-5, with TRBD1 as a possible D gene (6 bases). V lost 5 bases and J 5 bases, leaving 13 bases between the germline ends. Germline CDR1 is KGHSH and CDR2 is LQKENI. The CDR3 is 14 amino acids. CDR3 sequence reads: CASSLDRSYQPQHF. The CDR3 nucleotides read TGTGCCAGCTCATTAGACAGGAGTTATCAGCCCCAGCATTTT.

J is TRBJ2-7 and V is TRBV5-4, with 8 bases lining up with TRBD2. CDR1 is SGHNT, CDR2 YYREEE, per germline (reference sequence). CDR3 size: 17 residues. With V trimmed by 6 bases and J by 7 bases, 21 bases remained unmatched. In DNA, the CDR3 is TGTGCCAGCACCCCGGGGGGGCAGATAGCCCGAAACGAGGAGCAGTACTTC. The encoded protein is CASTPGGQIARNEEQYF.

The CDR3 coding sequence is TGTGCCAGCAGTTTACCTGAGACAGGGAACACTGAAGCTTTCTTT. Its protein is CASSLPETGNTEAFF. V is TRBV6-6 and J is TRBJ1-1; D possibly corresponds to TRBD1 (6 bases). CDR3 length equals 15 residues. Germline V gives CDR1 MNHNY, CDR2 SVGAGI (reference sequence). Between the trimmed V and J ends, which lost 4 bases and 1 base, there was a span of 13 bases.

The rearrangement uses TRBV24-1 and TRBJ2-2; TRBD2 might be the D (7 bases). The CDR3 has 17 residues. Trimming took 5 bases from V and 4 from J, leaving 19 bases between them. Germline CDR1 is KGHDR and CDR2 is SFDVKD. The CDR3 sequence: CATSARAGARGTGELFF. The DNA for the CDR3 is TGTGCCACCAGTGCCAGGGCGGGGGCCCGAGGCACCGGGGAGCTGTTTTTT.

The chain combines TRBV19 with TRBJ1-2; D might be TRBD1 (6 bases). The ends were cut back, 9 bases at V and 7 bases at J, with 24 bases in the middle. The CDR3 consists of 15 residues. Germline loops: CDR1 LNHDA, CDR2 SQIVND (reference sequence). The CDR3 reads CASFSGSDSSLGYTF. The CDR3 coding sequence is TGTGCCAGCTTCTCCGGTTCGGACAGCTCCCTTGGCTACACCTTC.

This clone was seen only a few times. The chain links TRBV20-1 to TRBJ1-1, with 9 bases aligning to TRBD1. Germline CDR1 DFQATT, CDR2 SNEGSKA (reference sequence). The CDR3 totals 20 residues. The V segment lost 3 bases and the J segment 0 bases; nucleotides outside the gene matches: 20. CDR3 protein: CSASKVLWVQGAFMNTEAFF. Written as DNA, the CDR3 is TGCAGTGCTAGTAAAGTTTTGTGGGTACAGGGGGCCTTCATGAACACTGAAGCTTTCTTT.

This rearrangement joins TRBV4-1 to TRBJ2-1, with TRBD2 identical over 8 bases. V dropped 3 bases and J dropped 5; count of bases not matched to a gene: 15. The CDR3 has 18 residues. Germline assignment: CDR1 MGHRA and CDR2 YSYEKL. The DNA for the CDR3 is TGCGCCAGCAGCCAGGTGGCCGTAGCGGGATTAGGTAACAATGAGCAGTTCTTC. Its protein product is CASSQVAVAGLGNNEQFF.

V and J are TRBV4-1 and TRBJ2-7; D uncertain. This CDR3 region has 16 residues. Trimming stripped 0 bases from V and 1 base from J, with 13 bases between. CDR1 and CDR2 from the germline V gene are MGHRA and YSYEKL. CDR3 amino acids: CASSQDLKALSYEQYF. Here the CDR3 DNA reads TGCGCCAGCAGCCAAGATCTCAAAGCGCTGTCCTACGAGCAGTACTTC.

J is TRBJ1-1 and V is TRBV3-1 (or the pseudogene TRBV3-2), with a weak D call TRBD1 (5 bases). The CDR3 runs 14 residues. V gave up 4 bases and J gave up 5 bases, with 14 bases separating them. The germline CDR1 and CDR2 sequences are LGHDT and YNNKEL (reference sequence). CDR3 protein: CASSLMPRETEAFF. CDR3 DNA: TGTGCCAGCAGCCTCATGCCCAGGGAAACTGAAGCTTTCTTT.

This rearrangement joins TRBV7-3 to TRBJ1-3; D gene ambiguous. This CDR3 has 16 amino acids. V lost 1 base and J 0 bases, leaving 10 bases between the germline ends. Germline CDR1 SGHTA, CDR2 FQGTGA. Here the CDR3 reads CASSLNAAGSGNTIYF. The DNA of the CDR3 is TGTGCCAGCAGCTTAAACGCCGCGGGCTCTGGAAACACCATATATTTT.

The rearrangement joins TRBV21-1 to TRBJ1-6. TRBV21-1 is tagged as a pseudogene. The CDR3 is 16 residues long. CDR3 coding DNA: TGTGCCAGCAGCAAAGTCTGCGGGGGGATGATCTCACCCCTCCACTTT. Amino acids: CASSKVCGGMISPLHF.

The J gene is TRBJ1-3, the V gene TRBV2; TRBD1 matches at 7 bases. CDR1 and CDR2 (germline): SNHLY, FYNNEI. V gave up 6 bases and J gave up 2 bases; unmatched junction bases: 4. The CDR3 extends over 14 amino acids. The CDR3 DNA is TGTGCCAGCAGCCAGGGGGTGGCTGGAAACACCATATATTTT. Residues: CASSQGVAGNTIYF.

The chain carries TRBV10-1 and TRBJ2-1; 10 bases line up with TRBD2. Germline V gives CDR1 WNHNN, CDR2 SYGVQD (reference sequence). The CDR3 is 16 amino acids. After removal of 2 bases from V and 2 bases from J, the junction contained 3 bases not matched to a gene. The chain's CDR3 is CASSETSGDTYNEQFF. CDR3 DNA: TGCGCCAGCAGTGAGACTAGCGGGGATACCTACAATGAGCAGTTCTTC.

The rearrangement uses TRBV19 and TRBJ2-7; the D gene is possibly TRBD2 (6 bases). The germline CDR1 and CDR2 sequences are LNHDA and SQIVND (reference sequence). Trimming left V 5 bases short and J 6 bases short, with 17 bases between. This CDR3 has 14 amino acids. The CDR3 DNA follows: TGTGCCAGTAGTGAGACGGGAGCTATCTCCGAGCAGTACTTC. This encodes CASSETGAISEQYF.

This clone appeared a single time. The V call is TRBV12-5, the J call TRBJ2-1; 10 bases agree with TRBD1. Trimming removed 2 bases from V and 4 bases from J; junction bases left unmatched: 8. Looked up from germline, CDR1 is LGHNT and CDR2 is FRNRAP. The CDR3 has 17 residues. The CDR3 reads CASGLFTGTGAYNEQFF. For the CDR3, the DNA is TGTGCTAGTGGTTTGTTTACCGGGACAGGGGCATACAATGAGCAGTTCTTC.

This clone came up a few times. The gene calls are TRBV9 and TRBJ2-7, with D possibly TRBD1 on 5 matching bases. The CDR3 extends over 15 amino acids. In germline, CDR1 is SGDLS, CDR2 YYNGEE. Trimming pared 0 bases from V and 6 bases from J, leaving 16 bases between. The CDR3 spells CASSVVVLRGFEQYF. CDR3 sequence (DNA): TGTGCCAGCAGCGTAGTAGTGTTAAGGGGCTTCGAGCAGTACTTC.

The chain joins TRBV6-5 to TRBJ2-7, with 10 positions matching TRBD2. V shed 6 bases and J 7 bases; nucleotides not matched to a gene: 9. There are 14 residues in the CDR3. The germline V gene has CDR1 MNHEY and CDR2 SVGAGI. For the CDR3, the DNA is TGTGCCAGCAGGCCTAGCGGGAGAGCGCGGGAGCAGTACTTC. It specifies CASRPSGRAREQYF.

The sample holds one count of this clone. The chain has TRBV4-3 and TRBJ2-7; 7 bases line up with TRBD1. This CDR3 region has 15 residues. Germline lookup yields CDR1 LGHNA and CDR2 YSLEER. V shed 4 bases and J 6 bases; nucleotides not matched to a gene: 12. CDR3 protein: CASSPSFGTVFEQYF. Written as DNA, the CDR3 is TGCGCCAGCAGCCCCTCCTTTGGGACAGTGTTCGAGCAGTACTTC.

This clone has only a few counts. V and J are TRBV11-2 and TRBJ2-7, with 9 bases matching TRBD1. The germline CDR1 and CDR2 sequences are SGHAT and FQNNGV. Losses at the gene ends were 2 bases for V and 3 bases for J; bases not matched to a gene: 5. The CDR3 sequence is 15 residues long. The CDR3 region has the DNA TGTGCCAGCAGCTTAACGGGGACAGGGATCTACGAGCAGTACTTC. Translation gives CASSLTGTGIYEQYF. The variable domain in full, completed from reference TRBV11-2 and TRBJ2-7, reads EAGVAQSPRYKIIEKRQSVAFWCNPISGHATLYWYQQILGQGPKLLIQFQNNGVVDDSQLPKDRFSAERLKGVDSTLKIQPAKLEDSAVYLCASSLTGTGIYEQYFGPGTRLTVT.

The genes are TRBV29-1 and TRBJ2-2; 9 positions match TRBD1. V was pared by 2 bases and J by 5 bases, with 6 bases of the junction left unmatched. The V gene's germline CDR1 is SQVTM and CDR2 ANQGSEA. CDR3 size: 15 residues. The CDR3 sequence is CSVEWWGTGTGELFF. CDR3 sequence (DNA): TGCAGCGTTGAATGGTGGGGGACAGGGACCGGGGAGCTGTTTTTT.

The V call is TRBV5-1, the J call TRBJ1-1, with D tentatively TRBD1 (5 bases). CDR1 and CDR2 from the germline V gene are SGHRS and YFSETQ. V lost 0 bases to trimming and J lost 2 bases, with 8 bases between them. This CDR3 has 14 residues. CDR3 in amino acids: CASSLGTSNTEAFF. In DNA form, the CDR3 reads TGCGCCAGCAGCTTGGGGACATCAAACACTGAAGCTTTCTTT. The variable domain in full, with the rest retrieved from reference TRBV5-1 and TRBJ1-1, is KAGVTQTPRYLIKTRGQQVTLSCSPISGHRSVSWYQQTPGQGLQFLFEYFSETQRNKGNFPGRFSGRQFSNSRSEMNVSTLELGDSALYLCASSLGTSNTEAFFGQGTRLTVV.

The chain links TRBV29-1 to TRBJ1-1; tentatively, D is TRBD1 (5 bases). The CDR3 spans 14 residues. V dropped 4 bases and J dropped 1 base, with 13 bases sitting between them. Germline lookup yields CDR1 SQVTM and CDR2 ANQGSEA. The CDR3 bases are TGCAGCGTTGTTCGACAGCCTGAGAACACTGAAGCTTTCTTT. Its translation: CSVVRQPENTEAFF. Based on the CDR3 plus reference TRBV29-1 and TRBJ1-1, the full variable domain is SAVISQKPSRDICQRGTSLTIQCQVDSQVTMMFWYRQQPGQSLTLIATANQGSEATYESGFVIDKFPISRPNLTFSTLTVSNMSPEDSSIYLCSVVRQPENTEAFFGQGTRLTVV.